These T cell receptor beta chains were read from a single sample in a study of blood T cell repertoires in COVID-19. Profiled with immunoSEQ multiplex PCR; TCRdb holds only in-frame clones, not every one. The repertoire has around 190,000 clones, around 85% of them found once; the top ten carry roughly 8.2%. The sample was peripheral blood. The receptor set was obtained from an older woman with acute or convalescent COVID-19. Both conserved end residues are part of each CDR3. D genes are given only for firm matches. Part of the rows lack a size; the others show once, few, many or a class for expanded clones.

abundance: NA; j_gene: TRBJ2-1; d_gene: NA; v_gene: TRBV6-2/TRBV6-3; CDR3nt: TGTGCCAGCAGTAGCCCTCAGCGGTCGGTTGTCAATGAGCAGTTCTTC; CDR3aa: CASSSPQRSVVNEQFF
abundance: NA; j_gene: TRBJ2-3; d_gene: NA; v_gene: TRBV4-1; CDR3nt: TGCGCCAGCAGCCTCGACAGGACCCACACAGATACGCAGTATTTT; CDR3aa: CASSLDRTHTDTQYF
abundance: NA; j_gene: TRBJ2-7; d_gene: TRBD2; v_gene: TRBV28; CDR3nt: TGTGCCAGCAGTTCTATTAGCGGGAGAAGAACCTACGAGCAGTACTTC; CDR3aa: CASSSISGRRTYEQYF
abundance: NA; j_gene: TRBJ2-4; d_gene: TRBD2; v_gene: TRBV2; CDR3nt: TGTGCCAGCAGTGAAGCGGGAGGGAGTAAAAACATTCAGTACTTC; CDR3aa: CASSEAGGSKNIQYF
abundance: NA; j_gene: TRBJ2-5; d_gene: TRBD1; v_gene: TRBV25-1; CDR3nt: TGTGCCAGCAGTGAAGGGACAGTGGTGCAGGAGACCCAGTACTTC; CDR3aa: CASSEGTVVQETQYF
abundance: NA; j_gene: TRBJ1-5; d_gene: TRBD1; v_gene: TRBV19; CDR3nt: TGTGCCAGTAGTACCTGGGACAGAGGGAACAATCAGCCCCAGCATTTT; CDR3aa: CASSTWDRGNNQPQHF
abundance: NA; j_gene: TRBJ2-1; d_gene: NA; v_gene: TRBV6-5; CDR3nt: TGTGCCAGCAGTCGGCAGGCCCCATCGGCCAATGAGCAGTTCTTC; CDR3aa: CASSRQAPSANEQFF
abundance: NA; j_gene: TRBJ1-4; d_gene: TRBD1; v_gene: TRBV12-3/TRBV12-4; CDR3nt: TGTGCCAGCAGTCTTTCGGACAGGGAAAAACTGTTTTTT; CDR3aa: CASSLSDREKLFF
abundance: NA; j_gene: TRBJ2-3; d_gene: TRBD1; v_gene: TRBV11-3; CDR3nt: TGTGCCAGCAGCTTAGGGACAGGGGTATACACAGATACGCAGTATTTT; CDR3aa: CASSLGTGVYTDTQYF
abundance: once; j_gene: TRBJ1-1; d_gene: NA; v_gene: TRBV29-1; CDR3nt: TGCAGCGTTGAGGGGGCGGGTAACACTGAAGCTTTCTTT; CDR3aa: CSVEGAGNTEAFF
abundance: NA; j_gene: TRBJ2-7; d_gene: TRBD2; v_gene: TRBV5-4; CDR3nt: TGTGCCAGCAGCCCCCGGACTAGCGGGATTTCCTACGAGCAGTACTTC; CDR3aa: CASSPRTSGISYEQYF
abundance: NA; j_gene: TRBJ2-1; d_gene: TRBD2; v_gene: TRBV5-8; CDR3nt: TGTGCCAGCACGCCATGGGGACTAGCGGGAGATTCGCAGTTCTTC; CDR3aa: CASTPWGLAGDSQFF
abundance: NA; j_gene: TRBJ1-6; d_gene: TRBD1; v_gene: TRBV7-2; CDR3nt: TGTGCCAGCAGGTCGGGACAGGGTTATTCACCCCTCCACTTT; CDR3aa: CASRSGQGYSPLHF
abundance: NA; j_gene: TRBJ2-1; d_gene: TRBD2; v_gene: TRBV19; CDR3nt: TGTGCCAGTAGTATATGGGGGGGAGGTGATGAGCAGTTCTTC; CDR3aa: CASSIWGGGDEQFF
abundance: NA; j_gene: TRBJ1-2; d_gene: NA; v_gene: TRBV20-1; CDR3nt: TGCAGTGCTAGGCGGCCTTATGGCTACACCTTC; CDR3aa: CSARRPYGYTF
abundance: NA; j_gene: TRBJ2-2; d_gene: NA; v_gene: TRBV7-2; CDR3nt: TGTGCCAGCAGCTTAGACAGGGCGCTGGGGGAGCTGTTTTTT; CDR3aa: CASSLDRALGELFF
abundance: few; j_gene: TRBJ1-2; d_gene: TRBD1; v_gene: TRBV4-1; CDR3nt: TGCGCCAGCAGCCAGGGAGACCGGGACAGGGGAAATGGCTACACCTTC; CDR3aa: CASSQGDRDRGNGYTF
abundance: once; j_gene: TRBJ2-4; d_gene: NA; v_gene: TRBV15; CDR3nt: TGTGCCACCAGCAGAACCTATCCGGGACACCAAGCCAAAAACATTCAGTACTTC; CDR3aa: CATSRTYPGHQAKNIQYF
abundance: NA; j_gene: TRBJ1-2; d_gene: NA; v_gene: TRBV18; CDR3nt: TGTGCCAGCTCACCACCGACCGGGAGGGGCTACACCTTC; CDR3aa: CASSPPTGRGYTF
abundance: few; j_gene: TRBJ1-1; d_gene: NA; v_gene: TRBV24-1; CDR3nt: TGTGCCACCAGTGATTTGGCCAGGGGGAACACTGAAGCTTTCTTT; CDR3aa: CATSDLARGNTEAFF
abundance: NA; j_gene: TRBJ2-5; d_gene: TRBD2; v_gene: TRBV7-2; CDR3nt: TGTGCCAGCAGCGACACTAGCGGGAGGGCCGGAGAGACCCAGTACTTC; CDR3aa: CASSDTSGRAGETQYF
abundance: NA; j_gene: TRBJ2-1; d_gene: NA; v_gene: TRBV9; CDR3nt: TGTGCCAGCAGCCCAACGGAGAATGAGCAGTTCTTC; CDR3aa: CASSPTENEQFF
abundance: NA; j_gene: TRBJ2-5; d_gene: NA; v_gene: TRBV20-1; CDR3nt: TGCAGTGCTAGTTCGCGGGATCGTACAGAGACCCAGTACTTC; CDR3aa: CSASSRDRTETQYF